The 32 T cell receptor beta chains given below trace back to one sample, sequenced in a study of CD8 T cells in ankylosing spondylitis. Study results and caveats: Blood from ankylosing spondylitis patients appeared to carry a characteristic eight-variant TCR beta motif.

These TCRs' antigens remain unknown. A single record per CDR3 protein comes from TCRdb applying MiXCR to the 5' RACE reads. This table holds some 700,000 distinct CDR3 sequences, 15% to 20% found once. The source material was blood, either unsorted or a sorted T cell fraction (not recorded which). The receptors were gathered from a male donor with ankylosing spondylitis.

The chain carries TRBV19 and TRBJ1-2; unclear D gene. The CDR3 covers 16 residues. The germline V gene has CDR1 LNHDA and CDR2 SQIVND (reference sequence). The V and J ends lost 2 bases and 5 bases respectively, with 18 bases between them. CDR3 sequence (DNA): TGTGCCAGTAGTATAAAGGCGGCATACACGGGGTATGGCTACACCTTC. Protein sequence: CASSIKAAYTGYGYTF.

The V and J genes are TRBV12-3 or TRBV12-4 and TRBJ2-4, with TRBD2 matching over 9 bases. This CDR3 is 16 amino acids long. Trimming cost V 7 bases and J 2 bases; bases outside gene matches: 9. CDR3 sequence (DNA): TGTGCCAGCAACCGGGGCGGGGGGGCTTCCAAAAACATTCAGTACTTC. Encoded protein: CASNRGGGASKNIQYF.

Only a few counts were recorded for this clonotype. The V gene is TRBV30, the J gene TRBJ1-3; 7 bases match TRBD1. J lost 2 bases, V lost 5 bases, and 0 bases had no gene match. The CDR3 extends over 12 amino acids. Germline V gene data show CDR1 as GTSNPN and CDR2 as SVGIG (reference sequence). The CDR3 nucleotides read TGTGCCTGGGGGACAGCTGGAAACACCATATATTTT. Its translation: CAWGTAGNTIYF.

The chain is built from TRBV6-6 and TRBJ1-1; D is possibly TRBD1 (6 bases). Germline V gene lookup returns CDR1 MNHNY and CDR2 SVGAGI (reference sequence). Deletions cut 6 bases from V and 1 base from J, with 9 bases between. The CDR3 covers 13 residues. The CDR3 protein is CASRDRRNTEAFF. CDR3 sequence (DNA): TGTGCCAGCAGAGACAGGAGGAACACTGAAGCTTTCTTT.

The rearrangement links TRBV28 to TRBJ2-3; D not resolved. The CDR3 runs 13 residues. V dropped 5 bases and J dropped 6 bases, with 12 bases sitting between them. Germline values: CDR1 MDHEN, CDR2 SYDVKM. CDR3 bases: TGTGCCAGCAGTCCCCTCCCCCTGGATACGCAGTATTTT. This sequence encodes CASSPLPLDTQYF. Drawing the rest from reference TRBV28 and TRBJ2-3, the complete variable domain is DVKVTQSSRYLVKRTGEKVFLECVQDMDHENMFWYRQDPGLGLRLIYFSYDVKMKEKGDIPEGYSVSREKKERFSLILESASTNQTSMYLCASSPLPLDTQYFGPGTRLTVL.

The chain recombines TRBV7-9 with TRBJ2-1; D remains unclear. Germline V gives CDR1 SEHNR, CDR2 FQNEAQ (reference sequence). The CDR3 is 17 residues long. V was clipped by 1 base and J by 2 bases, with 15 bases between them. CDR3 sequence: CASSLGAATLTYNEQFF. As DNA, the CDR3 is TGTGCCAGCAGCTTAGGGGCAGCTACCCTAACCTACAATGAGCAGTTCTTC.

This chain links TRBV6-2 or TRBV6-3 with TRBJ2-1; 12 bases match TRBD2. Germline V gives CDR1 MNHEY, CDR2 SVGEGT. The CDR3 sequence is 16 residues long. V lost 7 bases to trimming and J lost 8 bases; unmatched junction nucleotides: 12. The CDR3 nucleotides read TGTGCCAGCACTGACCTTCGGACTAGCGGGACCTATGAGCAGTTCTTC. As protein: CASTDLRTSGTYEQFF.

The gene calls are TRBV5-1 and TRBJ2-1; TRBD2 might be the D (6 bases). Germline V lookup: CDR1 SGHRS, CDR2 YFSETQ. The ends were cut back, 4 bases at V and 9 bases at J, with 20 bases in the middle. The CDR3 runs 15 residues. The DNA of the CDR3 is TGCGCCAGCAGCCCGGGACTTCCCGCCGCCAGTGAGCAGTTCTTC. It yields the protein CASSPGLPAASEQFF.

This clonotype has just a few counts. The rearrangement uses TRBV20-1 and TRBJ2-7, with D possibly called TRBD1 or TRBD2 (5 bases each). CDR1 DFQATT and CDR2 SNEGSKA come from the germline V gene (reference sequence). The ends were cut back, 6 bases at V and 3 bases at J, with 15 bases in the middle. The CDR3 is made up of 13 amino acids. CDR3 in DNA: TGCAGTGCCACGGGGCAGGAGATCTACGAGCAGTACTTC. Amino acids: CSATGQEIYEQYF.

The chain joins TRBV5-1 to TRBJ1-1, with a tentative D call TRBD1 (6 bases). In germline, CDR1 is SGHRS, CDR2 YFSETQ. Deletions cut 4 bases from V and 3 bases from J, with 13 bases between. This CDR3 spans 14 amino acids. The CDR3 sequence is CASSPSGQYTEAFF. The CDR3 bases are TGCGCCAGCAGCCCCTCAGGACAGTACACTGAAGCTTTCTTT.

The CDR3: CASSFPGVLREGLFYEQYF. In nucleotides, the CDR3 is TGTGCCAGCAGCTTTCCCGGGGTTTTGCGGGAAGGGTTGTTCTACGAGCAGTACTTC. This chain uses TRBV11-2 with TRBJ2-7; perhaps TRBD2 as D (6 bases). Trimming stripped 3 bases from V and 3 bases from J, with 27 bases between. Germline CDR1 is SGHAT and CDR2 is FQNNGV. The CDR3 is 19 residues long. The full variable domain, completed using reference TRBV11-2 and TRBJ2-7, is EAGVAQSPRYKIIEKRQSVAFWCNPISGHATLYWYQQILGQGPKLLIQFQNNGVVDDSQLPKDRFSAERLKGVDSTLKIQPAKLEDSAVYLCASSFPGVLREGLFYEQYFGPGTRLTVT.

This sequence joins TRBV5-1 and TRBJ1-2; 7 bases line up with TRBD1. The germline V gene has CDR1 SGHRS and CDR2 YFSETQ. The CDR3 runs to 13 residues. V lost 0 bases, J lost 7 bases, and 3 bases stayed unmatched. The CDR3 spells CASSLEGASGYTF. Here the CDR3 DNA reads TGCGCCAGCAGCTTGGAGGGGGCTTCTGGCTACACCTTC. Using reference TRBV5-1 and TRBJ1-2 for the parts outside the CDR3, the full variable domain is KAGVTQTPRYLIKTRGQQVTLSCSPISGHRSVSWYQQTPGQGLQFLFEYFSETQRNKGNFPGRFSGRQFSNSRSEMNVSTLELGDSALYLCASSLEGASGYTFGSGTRLTVV.

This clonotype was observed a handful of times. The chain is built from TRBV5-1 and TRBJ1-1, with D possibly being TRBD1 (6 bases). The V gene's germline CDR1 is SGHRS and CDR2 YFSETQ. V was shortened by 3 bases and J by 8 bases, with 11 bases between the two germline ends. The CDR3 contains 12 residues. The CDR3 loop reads CASSSGQKEAFF. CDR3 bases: TGCGCCAGCAGCTCAGGACAGAAAGAAGCTTTCTTT.

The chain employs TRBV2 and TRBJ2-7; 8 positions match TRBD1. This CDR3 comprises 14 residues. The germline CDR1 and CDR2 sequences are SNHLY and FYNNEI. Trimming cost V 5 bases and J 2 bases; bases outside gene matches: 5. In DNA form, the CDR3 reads TGTGCCAGCAGTAAAGACAGGGGAGCCTACGAGCAGTACTTC. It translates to CASSKDRGAYEQYF. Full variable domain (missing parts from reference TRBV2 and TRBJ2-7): EPEVTQTPSHQVTQMGQEVILRCVPISNHLYFYWYRQILGQKVEFLVSFYNNEISEKSEIFDDQFSVERPDGSNFTLKIRSTKLEDSAMYFCASSKDRGAYEQYFGPGTRLTVT.

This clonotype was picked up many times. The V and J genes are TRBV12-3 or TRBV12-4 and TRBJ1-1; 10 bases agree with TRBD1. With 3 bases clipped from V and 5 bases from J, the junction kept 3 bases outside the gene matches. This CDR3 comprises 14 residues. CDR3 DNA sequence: TGTGCCAGCAGTTTCAGGACAGGGGGGACTGAAGCTTTCTTT. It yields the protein CASSFRTGGTEAFF.

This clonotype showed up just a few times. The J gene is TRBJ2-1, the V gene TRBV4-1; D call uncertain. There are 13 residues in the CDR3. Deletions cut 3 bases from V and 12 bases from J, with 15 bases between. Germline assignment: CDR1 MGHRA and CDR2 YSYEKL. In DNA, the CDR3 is TGCGCCAGCAGCCACGAAAATCAGAGGTGGCAGTTCTTC. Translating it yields CASSHENQRWQFF.

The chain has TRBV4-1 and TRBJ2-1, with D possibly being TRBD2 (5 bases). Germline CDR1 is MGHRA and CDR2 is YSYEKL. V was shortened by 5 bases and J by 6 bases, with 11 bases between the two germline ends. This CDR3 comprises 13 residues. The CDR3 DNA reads TGCGCCAGCAGCTTCGGACTGGCCAATGAGCAGTTCTTC. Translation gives CASSFGLANEQFF.

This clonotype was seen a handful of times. This chain's CDR3 is CASSSPGQGSEAYGYTF. In DNA form, the CDR3 reads TGTGCCAGCAGTTCCCCGGGACAGGGGTCGGAAGCCTATGGCTACACCTTC. This chain connects TRBV11-3 to TRBJ1-2, with TRBD1 matching over 10 bases. J was trimmed by 4 bases and V by 6 bases; bases with no gene match: 14. Germline V gene sequence: CDR1 SGHNT, CDR2 YENEEA. This CDR3 is 17 amino acids long.

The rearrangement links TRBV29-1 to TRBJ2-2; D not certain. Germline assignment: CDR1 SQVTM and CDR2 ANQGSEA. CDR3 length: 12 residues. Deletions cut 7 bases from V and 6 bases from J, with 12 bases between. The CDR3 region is CSARAQAGELFF. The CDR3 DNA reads TGCAGCGCTCGGGCTCAAGCCGGGGAGCTGTTTTTT.

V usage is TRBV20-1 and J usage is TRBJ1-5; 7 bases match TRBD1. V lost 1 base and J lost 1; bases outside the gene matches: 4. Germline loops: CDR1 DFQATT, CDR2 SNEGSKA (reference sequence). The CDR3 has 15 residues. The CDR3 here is CSARGRGRSNQPQHF. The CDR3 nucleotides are TGCAGTGCTAGAGGTAGGGGGCGAAGCAATCAGCCCCAGCATTTT.

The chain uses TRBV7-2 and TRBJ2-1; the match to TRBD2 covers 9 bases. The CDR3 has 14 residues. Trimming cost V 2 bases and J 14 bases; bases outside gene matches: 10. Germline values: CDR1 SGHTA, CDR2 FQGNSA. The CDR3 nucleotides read TGTGCCAGCAGCTTACTCGGCGGGGGGGCCCGTAAGTTCTTC. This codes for CASSLLGGGARKFF. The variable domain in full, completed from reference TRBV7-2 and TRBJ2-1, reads GAGVSQSPSNKVTEKGKDVELRCDPISGHTALYWYRQSLGQGLEFLIYFQGNSAPDKSGLPSDRFSAERTGGSVSTLTIQRTQQEDSAVYLCASSLLGGGARKFFGPGTRLTVL.

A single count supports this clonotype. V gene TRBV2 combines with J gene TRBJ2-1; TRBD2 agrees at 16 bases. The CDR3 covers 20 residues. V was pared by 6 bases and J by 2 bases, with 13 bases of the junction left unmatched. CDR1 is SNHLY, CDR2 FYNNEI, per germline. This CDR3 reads CASRKVTGTSGGETYNEQFF. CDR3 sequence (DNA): TGTGCCAGCAGAAAAGTAACCGGGACTAGCGGGGGGGAAACCTACAATGAGCAGTTCTTC. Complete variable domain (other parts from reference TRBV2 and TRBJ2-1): EPEVTQTPSHQVTQMGQEVILRCVPISNHLYFYWYRQILGQKVEFLVSFYNNEISEKSEIFDDQFSVERPDGSNFTLKIRSTKLEDSAMYFCASRKVTGTSGGETYNEQFFGPGTRLTVL.

CDR3 nucleotide sequence: TGTGCCAGCAGCCAAACAGGGCGCACAGATACGCAGTATTTT. Translated, it gives CASSQTGRTDTQYF. The chain joins TRBV3-1 to TRBJ2-3; D is perhaps TRBD1 (6 bases). CDR1 is LGHDT, CDR2 YNNKEL, per germline (reference sequence). With 2 bases removed from V and 1 base from J, the gap between germline ends came to 7 bases. The CDR3 has 14 amino acids.

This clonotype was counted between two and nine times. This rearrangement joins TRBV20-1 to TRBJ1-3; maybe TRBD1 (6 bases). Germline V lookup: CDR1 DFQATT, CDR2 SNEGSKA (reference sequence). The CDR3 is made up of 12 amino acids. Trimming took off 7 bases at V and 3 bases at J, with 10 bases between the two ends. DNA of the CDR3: TGCAGTGGTCGGGACAATGGAAACACCATATATTTT. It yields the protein CSGRDNGNTIYF.

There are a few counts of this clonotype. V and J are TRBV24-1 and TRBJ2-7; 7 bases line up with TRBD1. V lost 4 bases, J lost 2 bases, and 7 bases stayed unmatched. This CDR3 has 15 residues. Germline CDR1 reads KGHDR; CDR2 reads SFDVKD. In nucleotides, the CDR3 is TGTGCCACCAGTGAGACCGGGACAGATCCCTACGAGCAGTACTTC. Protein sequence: CATSETGTDPYEQYF.

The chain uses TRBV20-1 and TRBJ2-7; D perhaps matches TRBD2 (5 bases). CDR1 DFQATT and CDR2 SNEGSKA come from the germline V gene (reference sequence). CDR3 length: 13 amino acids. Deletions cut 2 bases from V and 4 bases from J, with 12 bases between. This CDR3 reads CSARKDGRYEQYF. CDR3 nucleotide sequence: TGCAGTGCTAGAAAGGATGGGAGATACGAGCAGTACTTC.

CDR3 amino acids: CSASNAGVSGDTQYF. CDR3 in DNA: TGCAGTGCTAGTAACGCGGGGGTGAGCGGAGATACGCAGTATTTT. This rearrangement joins TRBV20-1 to TRBJ2-3; 7 nucleotides match TRBD2. The germline gives CDR1 DFQATT, CDR2 SNEGSKA (reference sequence). The CDR3 contains 15 residues. Losses at the gene ends were 3 bases for V and 5 bases for J; bases not matched to a gene: 11.

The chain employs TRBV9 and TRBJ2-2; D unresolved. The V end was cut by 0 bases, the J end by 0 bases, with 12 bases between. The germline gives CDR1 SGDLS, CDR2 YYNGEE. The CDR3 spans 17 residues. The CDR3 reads CASSVGARHANTGELFF. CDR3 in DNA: TGTGCCAGCAGCGTAGGGGCCAGACACGCGAACACCGGGGAGCTGTTTTTT.

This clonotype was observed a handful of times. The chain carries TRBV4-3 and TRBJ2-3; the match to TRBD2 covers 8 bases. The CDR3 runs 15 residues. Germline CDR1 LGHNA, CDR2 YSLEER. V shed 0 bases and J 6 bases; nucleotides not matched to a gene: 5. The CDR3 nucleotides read TGCGCCAGCAGCCAAGAGGGGACTAGTCTGGATACGCAGTATTTT. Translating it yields CASSQEGTSLDTQYF.

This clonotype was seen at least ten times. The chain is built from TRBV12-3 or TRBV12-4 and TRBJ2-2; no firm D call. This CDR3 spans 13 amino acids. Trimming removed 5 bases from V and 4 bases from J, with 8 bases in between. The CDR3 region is CASSNPLTGELFF. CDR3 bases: TGTGCCAGCAGTAACCCCCTCACCGGGGAGCTGTTTTTT.

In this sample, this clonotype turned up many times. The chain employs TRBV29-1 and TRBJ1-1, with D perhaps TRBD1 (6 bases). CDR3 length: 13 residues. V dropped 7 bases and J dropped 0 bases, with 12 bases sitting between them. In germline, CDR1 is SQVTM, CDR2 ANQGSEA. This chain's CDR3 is CSASTGLNTEAFF. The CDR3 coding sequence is TGCAGCGCCTCGACAGGTTTGAACACTGAAGCTTTCTTT. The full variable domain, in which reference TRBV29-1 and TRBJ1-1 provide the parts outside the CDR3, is SAVISQKPSRDICQRGTSLTIQCQVDSQVTMMFWYRQQPGQSLTLIATANQGSEATYESGFVIDKFPISRPNLTFSTLTVSNMSPEDSSIYLCSASTGLNTEAFFGQGTRLTVV.

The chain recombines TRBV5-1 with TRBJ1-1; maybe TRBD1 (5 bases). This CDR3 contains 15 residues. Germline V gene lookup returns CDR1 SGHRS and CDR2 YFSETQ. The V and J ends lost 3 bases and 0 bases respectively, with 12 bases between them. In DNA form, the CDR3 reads TGCGCCAGCAGCTCCGAACGGGGGGTGAACACTGAAGCTTTCTTT. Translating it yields CASSSERGVNTEAFF.